These T cell receptor beta chains were read from a single sample in a study of T cell responses to AZD1222 COVID-19 vaccine. The repertoire was sequenced with immunoSEQ multiplex PCR; TCRdb's copy has only in-frame clones and lacks some. Found here are 75,000 to 100,000 clones, approximately 90% of them singletons; the top ten hold approximately 1.5%. This specimen was peripheral blood, taken on day 0 of AZD1222 vaccination. Source of these receptors: an adult in good health. CDR3s include the opening cysteine and the closing phenylalanine or tryptophan. A D gene is named only where the DNA matches it firmly. Clone sizes are given selectively: once, few, many, or a class where the clone is expanded.

>TRBV6-5|NA|NA|TRBJ2-7
TGTGCCAGCACCTCCAGGGTGGACGCCCGTTCCGAGCAGTACTTC
CASTSRVDARSEQYF
>TRBV27|NA|NA|TRBJ2-7
TGTGCCAGCAGTTTAGGCCAGGGGTTCACGTACGAGCAGTACTTC
CASSLGQGFTYEQYF
>TRBV5-4|NA|NA|TRBJ2-3
TGTGCCAGCAGCTGGGGGAGCACAGATACGCAGTATTTT
CASSWGSTDTQYF
>TRBV14|NA|NA|TRBJ1-3
TGTGCCAGCAGCCCCGCGGGACGCTTGCTCGAACCTGGAAACACCATATATTTT
CASSPAGRLLEPGNTIYF
>TRBV7-7|once|NA|TRBJ2-2
TGTGCTAGCAGCCTTGACACCTACACCGGGGAGCTGTTTTTT
CASSLDTYTGELFF
>TRBV7-2|NA|TRBD2|TRBJ2-2
TGTGCCAGCAGCTTAAGATTAGGACTAGGGGTTTCCGGGGAGCTGTTTTTT
CASSLRLGLGVSGELFF
>TRBV14|NA|NA|TRBJ1-6
TGTGCCAGCAGCCGTAACATCTCACCCCTCCACTTT
CASSRNISPLHF
>TRBV4-3|NA|NA|TRBJ2-7
TGCGCCAGCAGCCAAGATCGAGGCTCTTACGAGCAGTACTTC
CASSQDRGSYEQYF
>TRBV30|NA|NA|TRBJ1-2
TGTGCCTGGAGTCCAGGGGTGGGCTATGGCTACACCTTC
CAWSPGVGYGYTF
>TRBV29-1|NA|NA|TRBJ2-1
TGCAGCGTTGCCCTGGGACTTCGGCAGTTCTTC
CSVALGLRQFF
>TRBV19|NA|NA|TRBJ1-2
TGTGCCAGTAGTGGCCGGAACACAGGGAACTATGGCTACACCTTC
CASSGRNTGNYGYTF
>TRBV2|NA|NA|TRBJ1-2
TGTGCCAGCAGGAGGGACGGGGACTATGGCTACACCTTC
CASRRDGDYGYTF
>TRBV6-6|NA|NA|TRBJ2-2
TGTGCCAGCAGTCCGCGGGTGAACACCGGGGAGCTGTTTTTT
CASSPRVNTGELFF
>TRBV7-9|NA|TRBD2|TRBJ2-1
TGTGCCAGCAGAAGAGGTCCTAGCGGGGGGGTTCGCAATGAGCAGTTCTTC
CASRRGPSGGVRNEQFF
>TRBV12-5|NA|NA|TRBJ1-1
TGTGCTAGTGGTTTGACAGGGAACACTGAAGCTTTCTTT
CASGLTGNTEAFF
>TRBV5-1|NA|TRBD1|TRBJ2-3
TGCGCCAGCAGCGGACAGGGATTGGGAGATACGCAGTATTTT
CASSGQGLGDTQYF
>TRBV2|NA|NA|TRBJ1-1
TGTGCCAGCAGTCTTCAGGGAGGGGGCACTGAAGCTTTCTTT
CASSLQGGGTEAFF
>TRBV4-2|NA|TRBD2|TRBJ2-3
TGTGCCAGCAGCCAACCCTCGCGGGGGTCACGGAGGGATACGCAGTATTTT
CASSQPSRGSRRDTQYF
>TRBV5-4|NA|TRBD1|TRBJ1-1
TGTGCCAGCAGGGACAGGGGGATGAACACTGAAGCTTTCTTT
CASRDRGMNTEAFF
>TRBV11-2|NA|TRBD1|TRBJ1-2
TGTGCCAGCAGCCCACCGGGACAGATTAACTATGGCTACACCTTC
CASSPPGQINYGYTF
>TRBV5-1|NA|TRBD2|TRBJ2-1
TGCGCCAGCTGTGTTTCGGGGGGGACGGATGAGCAGTTCTTC
CASCVSGGTDEQFF
>TRBV28|NA|NA|TRBJ1-2
TGTGCCACCGATCCTTCCCAAGGCAGGAACTATGGCTACACCTTC
CATDPSQGRNYGYTF
>TRBV6-5|NA|TRBD1|TRBJ1-5
TGTGCCAGCAGTCTTCAGGACAGGGAGAGGCCCCAGCATTTT
CASSLQDRERPQHF
>TRBV4-2|NA|TRBD2|TRBJ2-4
TGTGCCAGCAGCCAAGCTAGCGGGGGGGCCAAAAACATTCAGTACTTC
CASSQASGGAKNIQYF
>TRBV19|NA|NA|TRBJ2-7
TGTGCCAGTAGTTTTGGCAGGAGCCTCGAGCAGTACTTC
CASSFGRSLEQYF
>TRBV6-5|NA|NA|TRBJ1-4
TGTGCCAGCAGCCCACAGGGCCCTAATGAAAAACTGTTTTTT
CASSPQGPNEKLFF
>TRBV29-1|once|TRBD2|TRBJ2-1
TGCAGCGTCCCACTCCTCCAGTCGGGGGGGTGGGAGGATGAGCAGTTCTTC
CSVPLLQSGGWEDEQFF
>TRBV5-4|medium-sized|NA|TRBJ2-5
TGTGCCAGCAGCTTAAAAGGGACAATCGAGACCCAGTACTTC
CASSLKGTIETQYF
>TRBV2|NA|NA|TRBJ2-3
TGTGCCAGCGGATTTTTCCCTGGCGATACGCAGTATTTT
CASGFFPGDTQYF
>TRBV28|NA|NA|TRBJ1-4
TGTGCCAGCAGTCCCTATCTGGGTGGAGGTGAAAAACTGTTTTTT
CASSPYLGGGEKLFF
>TRBV28|NA|TRBD2|TRBJ2-7
TGTGCCAGCAGTCCTCTCAGAGGCAGCGGGGGTACCTACGAGCAGTACTTC
CASSPLRGSGGTYEQYF
>TRBV11-2|NA|TRBD2|TRBJ2-7
TGTGCCAGCAGCTTCGGGACTAGCGCCACGTTC
CASSFGTSATF
>TRBV28|once|NA|TRBJ2-1
TGTGCCAGCAGTTCTCTATTAAAACAGGGTGAGTCCTACAATGAGCAGTTCTTC
CASSSLLKQGESYNEQFF
>TRBV19|NA|NA|TRBJ1-1
TGTGCCAGTAGTGTTGCAGGGTTGGGCACTGAAGCTTTCTTT
CASSVAGLGTEAFF
>TRBV5-1|NA|NA|TRBJ2-1
TGCGCCAGCAGCTTTGATAGCGTGGACAATGAGCAGTTCTTC
CASSFDSVDNEQFF
>TRBV6-1|NA|NA|TRBJ1-2
TGTGCCAGCAGTGAAGATAGCAGGCAGGAAGCGTATGGCTACACCTTC
CASSEDSRQEAYGYTF
>TRBV27|NA|NA|TRBJ1-6
TGTGCCAGCAGCCGGGGCGAGTCACCCCTCCACTTT
CASSRGESPLHF
>TRBV6-2/TRBV6-3|NA|NA|TRBJ1-5
TGTGCCAGCAGTTACCCGGGACGGCGGGGGAATCAGCCCCAGCATTTT
CASSYPGRRGNQPQHF
>TRBV30|NA|TRBD1|TRBJ2-2
TGTGCCTGGAGTATAGACAGGGGGACCGGGGAGCTGTTTTTT
CAWSIDRGTGELFF
>TRBV9|NA|TRBD2|TRBJ2-7
TGTGCCAGCAGCGTAGGGCTAGCGGGGACCTACGAGCAGTACTTC
CASSVGLAGTYEQYF
>TRBV2|once|TRBD1|TRBJ2-7
TGTGCCAGCAGTGACGGGACAGTCTCCTACGAGCAGTACTTC
CASSDGTVSYEQYF
>TRBV21-1|NA|NA|TRBJ1-1
TGTGCCAGCAGCAACAGGGATGAGGACACTGAAGCTTTCTTT
CASSNRDEDTEAFF
>TRBV6-1|NA|NA|TRBJ1-1
TGTGCCAGCAGTGACCTTCAGGAAACTGAAGCTTTCTTT
CASSDLQETEAFF
>TRBV30|NA|NA|TRBJ1-1
TGTGCCTGGACCCTGTTGACAGGGAACACTGAAGCTTTCTTT
CAWTLLTGNTEAFF
>TRBV27|NA|TRBD1|TRBJ1-5
TGTGCCAGCAGTTCCGCACGGGACAGGGGTCAGCCCCAGCATTTT
CASSSARDRGQPQHF
>TRBV9|NA|TRBD2|TRBJ2-3
TGTGCCAGCAGCCAGCGGGGTTGGACAAAAGGAGATACGCAGTATTTT
CASSQRGWTKGDTQYF
>TRBV6-5|NA|NA|TRBJ2-1
TGTGCCAGCCGAAGGTCCTACAATGAGCAGTTCTTC
CASRRSYNEQFF
>TRBV19|NA|NA|TRBJ1-2
TGTGCCAGTAGTATGGGTGCAAACTATGGCTACACCTTC
CASSMGANYGYTF
>TRBV10-2|few|NA|TRBJ1-2
TGCGCCAGCAGCCTAACCTTACGGACCGACTACACCTTC
CASSLTLRTDYTF
>TRBV4-1|NA|TRBD1|TRBJ1-2
TGCGCCAGCAGCTCAGGCCAGGGACTCCGACAGGGGAGTTATGGCTACACCTTC
CASSSGQGLRQGSYGYTF
>TRBV10-3|NA|NA|TRBJ1-1
TGTGCCATCAGTGGGCGGAAGAACACTGAAGCTTTCTTT
CAISGRKNTEAFF
>TRBV6-2/TRBV6-3|NA|NA|TRBJ2-7
TGTGCCAGCAGCTCTACCTACGAGCAGTACTTC
CASSSTYEQYF
>TRBV7-8|NA|NA|TRBJ1-6
TGTGCCAGCAGCTTAACGGGACAACCTAATTCACCCCTCCACTTT
CASSLTGQPNSPLHF
>TRBV3-1/TRBV3-2|NA|TRBD1|TRBJ1-2
TGTGCCAGCAGCCCCATCGGGACAGCCTATGGCTACACCTTC
CASSPIGTAYGYTF
>TRBV3-1/TRBV3-2|NA|NA|TRBJ1-2
TGTGCCAGCAGCCAAGTTACCGGGACTCATGGCTACACCTTC
CASSQVTGTHGYTF
>TRBV2|NA|NA|TRBJ2-4
TGTGCCAGCAGTGAAATGTGGAACATTCAGTACTTC
CASSEMWNIQYF
>TRBV18|NA|TRBD1|TRBJ2-7
TGTGCCAGCTACGGACAGGGAGACTACGAGCAGTACTTC
CASYGQGDYEQYF
>TRBV4-2|NA|NA|TRBJ1-3
TGTGCCAGCAGCCAAGAGGGCACAGGTTTTTCTGGAAACACCATATATTTT
CASSQEGTGFSGNTIYF
>TRBV18|once|NA|TRBJ1-1
TGTGCCAGCTTGCTACACAACCGGGACACTGAAGCTTTCTTT
CASLLHNRDTEAFF